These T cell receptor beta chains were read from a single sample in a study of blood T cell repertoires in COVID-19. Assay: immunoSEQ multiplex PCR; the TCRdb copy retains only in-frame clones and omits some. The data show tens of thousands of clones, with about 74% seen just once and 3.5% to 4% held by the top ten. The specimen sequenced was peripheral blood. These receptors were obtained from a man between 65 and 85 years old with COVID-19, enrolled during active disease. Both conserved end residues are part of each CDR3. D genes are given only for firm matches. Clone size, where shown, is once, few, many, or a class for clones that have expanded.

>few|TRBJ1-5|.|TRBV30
TGTGCCTGGAGTCAGGGGTACAGACAGCCCCAGCATTTT
CAWSQGYRQPQHF
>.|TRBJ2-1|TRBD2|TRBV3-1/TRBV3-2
TGTGCCAGCAGCCTCGGACTAGCGGGAGATCATGAGCAGTTCTTC
CASSLGLAGDHEQFF
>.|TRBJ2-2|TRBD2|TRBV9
TGTGCCAGCAGGCGCCTAGCGGCCACCGGGGAGCTGTTTTTT
CASRRLAATGELFF
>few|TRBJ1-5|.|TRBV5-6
TGTGCCAGCAGCCTCCAGGGAAGGAATCAGCCCCAGCATTTT
CASSLQGRNQPQHF
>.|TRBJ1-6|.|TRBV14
TGTGCCAGCAGCCAAGAGGGGGGGGTAAATTCACCCCTCCACTTT
CASSQEGGVNSPLHF
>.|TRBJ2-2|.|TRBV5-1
TGCGCCAGCAGCTTGTACGGGGAGCTGTTTTTT
CASSLYGELFF
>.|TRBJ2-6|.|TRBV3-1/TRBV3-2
TGTGCCAGCAGCCATGTACAGGGTGGTGGGGCCAACGTCCTGACTTTC
CASSHVQGGGANVLTF
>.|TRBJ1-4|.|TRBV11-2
TGTGCCAGCAGCTTAGGAAGCAATGAAAAACTGTTTTTT
CASSLGSNEKLFF
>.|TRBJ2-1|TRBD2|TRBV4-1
TGCGCCAGCAGCCAAGATCGAGTAAGCGGGAGAGTCAATGAGCAGTTCTTC
CASSQDRVSGRVNEQFF
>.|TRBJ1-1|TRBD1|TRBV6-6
TGTGCCAGCGGGCAGACAGGGGGTAACACTGAAGCTTTCTTT
CASGQTGGNTEAFF
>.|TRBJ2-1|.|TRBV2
TGTGCCAGCAGTGTGAGAGGGCTAGCCCGCAATGAGCAGTTCTTC
CASSVRGLARNEQFF
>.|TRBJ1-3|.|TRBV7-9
TGTGCCAGCAGCTTCTTCGAGGGAAACACCATATATTTT
CASSFFEGNTIYF
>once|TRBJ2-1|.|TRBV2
TGTGCCAGCAGTGTAGGAGCGAGATCCTACAATGAGCAGTTCTTC
CASSVGARSYNEQFF
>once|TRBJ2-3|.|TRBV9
TGTGCCAGCAGCGCCGTGGGGCAGATTTCCTTCACAGATACGCAGTATTTT
CASSAVGQISFTDTQYF
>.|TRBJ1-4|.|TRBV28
TGTGCCAGCAGTTTAGGGGGGGTGAATAATGAAAAACTGTTTTTT
CASSLGGVNNEKLFF
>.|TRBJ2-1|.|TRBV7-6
TGTGCCAGCAGCCAAGACAGCCTCAAGGGTATCGAGCAGTTCTTC
CASSQDSLKGIEQFF
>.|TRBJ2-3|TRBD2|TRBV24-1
TGTGCCACCAGTGATTTAGTCGGGAGGGGCACAGATACGCAGTATTTT
CATSDLVGRGTDTQYF
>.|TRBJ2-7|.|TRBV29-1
TGCAGCGTTTGCGGCAGGGTCGGCGGCGAGCAGTACTTC
CSVCGRVGGEQYF
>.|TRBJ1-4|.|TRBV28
TGTGCCAGCAGTTTATTAGGGGGAGCTAATGAAAAACTGTTTTTT
CASSLLGGANEKLFF
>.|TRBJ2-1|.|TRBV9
TGTGCCAGCAGCGTAGGAGTCAGGTTATACAATGAGCAGTTCTTC
CASSVGVRLYNEQFF
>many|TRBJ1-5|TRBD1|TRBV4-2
TGTGCCAGCAGGCGTACAGGGGTTGGCCAGCCCCAGCATTTT
CASRRTGVGQPQHF
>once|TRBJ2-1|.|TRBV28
TGTGCCAGCAGTTTATTAATACGGGACAATGAGCAGTTCTTC
CASSLLIRDNEQFF
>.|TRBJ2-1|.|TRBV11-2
TGTGCCAGCAACCATTTCCTCGAGCGGGATGAGCAGTTCTTC
CASNHFLERDEQFF
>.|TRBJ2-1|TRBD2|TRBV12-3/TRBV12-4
TGTGCCAGCAGCCCGACTAGCTGGGAGCAGTTCTTC
CASSPTSWEQFF
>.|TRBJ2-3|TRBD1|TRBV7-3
TGTGCCAGCAGCACAGGGGCCTCGAGCACAGATACGCAGTATTTT
CASSTGASSTDTQYF
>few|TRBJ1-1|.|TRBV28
TGTGCCAGCAAGGGGGGGGGCACTGAAGCTTTCTTT
CASKGGGTEAFF
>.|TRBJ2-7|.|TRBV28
TGTGCCAGCAGTTCTCACCCCCACAGCTACGAGCAGTACTTC
CASSSHPHSYEQYF
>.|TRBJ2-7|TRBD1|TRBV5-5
TGTGCCAGCAGCATCGACAGGGGCGGCGAGCAGTACTTC
CASSIDRGGEQYF
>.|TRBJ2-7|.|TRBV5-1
TGCGCCAGCAGCTTGGAGGCAGGAACCTACGAGCAGTACTTC
CASSLEAGTYEQYF
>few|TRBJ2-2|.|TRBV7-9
TGTGCCAGCAGCTTAATGCCGTTGTCGGCTAGCGCCGGGGAGCTGTTTTTT
CASSLMPLSASAGELFF
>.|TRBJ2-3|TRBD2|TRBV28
TGTGCCAGTATCGGACTAGCGGGAGTCCGGGGTACGCAGTATTTT
CASIGLAGVRGTQYF
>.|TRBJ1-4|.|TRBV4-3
TGCGCCAGCAGCCAAGTTCAGTGGAGTGAAAAACTGTTTTTT
CASSQVQWSEKLFF
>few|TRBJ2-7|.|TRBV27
TGTGCCAGCAGTTTAGGGCAGGACTACGAGCAGTACTTC
CASSLGQDYEQYF
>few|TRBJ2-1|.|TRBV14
TGTGCCAGCAGCCGCCTGATGGTAGCGGCGAAGCCCAATGAGCAGTTCTTC
CASSRLMVAAKPNEQFF
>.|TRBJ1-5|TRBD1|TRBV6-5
TGTGCCAGCAGATCCGGGACAGGGAATCAGCCCCAGCATTTT
CASRSGTGNQPQHF
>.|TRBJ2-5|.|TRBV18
TGTGCCAGCTCACCACCGGGGGTCAGGGGAAGGGAGACCCAGTACTTC
CASSPPGVRGRETQYF
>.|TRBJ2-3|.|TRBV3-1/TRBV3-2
TGTGCCAGCAGCCATTTAACGGAGGCGACAGATACGCAGTATTTT
CASSHLTEATDTQYF
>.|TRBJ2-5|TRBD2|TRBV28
TGTGCCAGCAGTCCCCAGGGACTAGCGGAAGAGACCCAGTACTTC
CASSPQGLAEETQYF
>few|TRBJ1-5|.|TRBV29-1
TGCAGCGTTCTCGACAGAAATCAGCCCCAGCATTTT
CSVLDRNQPQHF
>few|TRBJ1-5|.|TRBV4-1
TGCGCCAGCAGCGAAAGAGAGGGAGCGCCCCAGCATTTT
CASSEREGAPQHF
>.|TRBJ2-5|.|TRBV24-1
TGTGCCACCAGTGATTTACAGCTTAAACAAGAGACCCAGTACTTC
CATSDLQLKQETQYF
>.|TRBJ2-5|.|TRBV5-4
TGTGCCAGCAGTTCATATAAAGGGAGTCGACAAGAGACCCAGTACTTC
CASSSYKGSRQETQYF
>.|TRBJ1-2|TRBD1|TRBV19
TGTGCCAGTAGTATCGACAGGGGACATTTCGGTGGCTACACCTTC
CASSIDRGHFGGYTF
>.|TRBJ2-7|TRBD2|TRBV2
TGTGCCAGCTGGGGGGGAGAATACGAGCAGTACTTC
CASWGGEYEQYF
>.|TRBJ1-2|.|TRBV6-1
TGTGCCAGCGCGGAGGGCGGCTATGGCTACACCTTC
CASAEGGYGYTF
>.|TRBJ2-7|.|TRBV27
TGTGCCAGCAGTTTCGACGGGTACGAGCAGTACTTC
CASSFDGYEQYF
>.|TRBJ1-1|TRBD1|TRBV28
TGTGCCAGCGGGCTACCTGGACAGGGGGCGAACACTGAAGCTTTCTTT
CASGLPGQGANTEAFF
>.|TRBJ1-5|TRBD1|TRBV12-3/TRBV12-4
TGTGCCAGCAGTTTGGGACAGGGTCAGCCCCAGCATTTT
CASSLGQGQPQHF
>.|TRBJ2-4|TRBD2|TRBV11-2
TGTGCCAGCAGCTTAGCGGGAGGAAAAAACATTCAGTACTTC
CASSLAGGKNIQYF
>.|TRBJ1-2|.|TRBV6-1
TGTGCCAGCATTAGAGACGGGATCTATGGCTACACCTTC
CASIRDGIYGYTF
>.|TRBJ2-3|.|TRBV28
TGTGCCAGCAGTTATAGCGGAATTAGCACAGATACGCAGTATTTT
CASSYSGISTDTQYF
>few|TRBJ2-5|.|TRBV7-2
TGTGCCAGCAGTCTAACTTTCCAAGAGACCCAGTACTTC
CASSLTFQETQYF
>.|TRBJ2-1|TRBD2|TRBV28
TGTGCCAGCAGCCACGGTTGGTCGGGTAGCGGGAGGGCCTCCCACAATGAGCAGTTCTTC
CASSHGWSGSGRASHNEQFF
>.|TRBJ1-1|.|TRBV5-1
TGCGCCAGCAGCTTAAGCCCGGGGAGGGGACGCACTGAAGCTTTCTTT
CASSLSPGRGRTEAFF
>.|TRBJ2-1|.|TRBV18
TGTGCCAGCTCACGACTAGTTGGGAGCAATGAGCAGTTCTTC
CASSRLVGSNEQFF
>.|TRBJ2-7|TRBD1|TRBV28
TGTGCCAGCAGTCCACAGGGGGCGGGTGAGCAGTACTTC
CASSPQGAGEQYF
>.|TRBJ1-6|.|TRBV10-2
TGCGCCAGCAGTGAGGGGGCCAGCTCCTATAATTCACCCCTCCACTTT
CASSEGASSYNSPLHF
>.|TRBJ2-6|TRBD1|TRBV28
TGTGCCAGCAGTACACCAGGGGGCACTGGGGCCAACGTCCTGACTTTC
CASSTPGGTGANVLTF
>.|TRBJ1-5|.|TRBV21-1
TGTGCCAGCAGCAAAGTTTATCACAGGACCAGCAATCAGCCCCAGCATTTT
CASSKVYHRTSNQPQHF
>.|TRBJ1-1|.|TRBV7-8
TGTGCCAGCAGCTTAGTGGCAGGGACTGAAGCTTTCTTT
CASSLVAGTEAFF